This T cell receptor beta chain originates from a study of T cells expressing NK-cell markers. Turning to the study itself: Sorted CD3+CD56-NKG2C+, CD3+CD56+NKG2C+ and CD3+CD56+NKG2C- T cells supplied the TCR beta repertoires. Seropositivity for HCMV was found in most of the eight sequenced donors, with one seronegative.

Whole-study findings and limits: Dominant NKG2C+ clonotypes were found to form roughly 1.0-7.0% of CD8+ T cells in five to seven donors. Expanded NKG2C+ T cell clones had unclear HCMV specificity.

Turning to this clonotype: The antigen is not known.

TCRdb re-called the 5' RACE reads; every CDR3 protein appears as one record, without DNA. The sample table includes 550,000 to 600,000 distinct CDR3 sequences. The germline gives CDR1 SQVTM, CDR2 ANQGSEA. The CDR3 spans 15 residues. Source material: blood T cells: a sorted CD56 or NKG2C T cell subset, CD4+ or CD8+ T cells, or bulk PBMC T cells (not recorded which). This chain links TRBV29-1 with TRBJ2-7; without DNA, the TCRdb call of TRBD2 cannot be checked. The TCR originated in a man in his late teens or twenties in good health. CDR3 protein: CSVEVWLAGGLGQYF.